This TCR beta chain is drawn from a study of lymphopenia after photon versus proton radiotherapy. Study findings and constraints: Relative stability marked proton patients; photon patients lost diversity and naive cells. After the lymphocyte nadir, photon-treated repertoires showed oligoclonal expansion, especially of CD8+ Temra cells.

Sequencing was performed with immunoSEQ multiplex PCR; in TCRdb, only in-frame clones are kept and a portion is missing. Altogether over 55,000 clones are present, around 87% being singletons, with the ten largest covering 11%. The CDR3 has 17 amino acids. A note on this clone: Its matching antigen is unknown.

The starting material was peripheral blood, obtained from a patient treated with proton-based radiotherapy. The genes are TRBV21-1 and TRBJ2-1; no DNA check was done on the table's D call, TRBD2. TRBV21-1 is a listed pseudogene. The sequence came from a man older than 75 with esophageal cancer. The DNA of the CDR3 is TGTGCCAGCAGCAAAGGTTCGAGCGGACCAACGCCCGATGAGCAGTTCTTC. Amino acids: CASSKGSSGPTPDEQFF.